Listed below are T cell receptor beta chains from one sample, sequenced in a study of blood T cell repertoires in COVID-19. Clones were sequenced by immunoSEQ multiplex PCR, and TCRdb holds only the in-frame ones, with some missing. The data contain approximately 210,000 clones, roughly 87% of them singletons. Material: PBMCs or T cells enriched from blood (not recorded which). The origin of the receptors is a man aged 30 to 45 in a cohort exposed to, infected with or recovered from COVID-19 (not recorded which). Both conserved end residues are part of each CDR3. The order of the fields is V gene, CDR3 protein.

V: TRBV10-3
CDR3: CAISHQGVEGYTF

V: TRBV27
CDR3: CASSLGGLETQYF

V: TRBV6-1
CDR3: CASSEWGGLSSYNEQFF

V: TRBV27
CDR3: CASSSVQGRRYSPLHF

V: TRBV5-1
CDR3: CASSLAAGERYGYTF

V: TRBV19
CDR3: CASSMGAQWAEAFF

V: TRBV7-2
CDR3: CASSLGDGGNTIYF

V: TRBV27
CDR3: CASSLTTLASYEQYF

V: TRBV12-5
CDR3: CASGPRDGGIRGYTF

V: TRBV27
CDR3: CASSPLQARGNTEAFF

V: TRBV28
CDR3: CASSLEAGRAYQPQHF